This is a list of T cell receptor beta chains from one sample in a study of blood T cell repertoires in COVID-19. Sequencing used immunoSEQ multiplex PCR; TCRdb keeps in-frame clones, though not all of them. The top ten hold about 8.2% of the sample, which has approximately 500,000 clones, roughly 89% seen once. Sequencing used peripheral blood. These receptors were taken from a woman between 50 and 59 years old with COVID-19, enrolled during active disease. CDR3s include the opening cysteine and the closing phenylalanine or tryptophan. Fields, in order: J gene, CDR3 length, D gene, V gene, clone size, CDR3 protein, CDR3 DNA. D genes are given only for firm matches. Expanded clones get a size class; other rows say once, few or many, or leave the size out.

>TRBJ2-6|17|.|TRBV25-1|.
CASSVKAGNSGANVLTF
TGTGCCAGCAGTGTAAAGGCAGGCAACTCTGGGGCCAACGTCCTGACTTTC
>TRBJ2-3|12|.|TRBV12-3/TRBV12-4|once
CANNDGGDTQYF
TGTGCCAACAACGATGGAGGAGATACGCAGTATTTT
>TRBJ1-2|12|.|TRBV6-5|.
CASSYTGNGYTF
TGTGCCAGCAGTTATACAGGGAATGGCTACACCTTC
>TRBJ1-5|13|.|TRBV19|few
CASRQYGNQPQHF
TGTGCCAGTAGACAGTATGGCAATCAGCCCCAGCATTTT
>TRBJ2-1|16|TRBD1|TRBV7-2|.
CASSSPGQGDYNEQFF
TGTGCCAGCAGCTCCCCGGGACAGGGAGATTACAATGAGCAGTTCTTC
>TRBJ2-3|12|.|TRBV30|.
CAWGPSTDTQYF
TGTGCCTGGGGCCCGAGCACAGATACGCAGTATTTT
>TRBJ2-5|12|.|TRBV6-5|.
CASGLPTETQYF
TGTGCCAGCGGGCTTCCCACGGAGACCCAGTACTTC
>TRBJ2-7|15|TRBD1|TRBV6-1|.
CASSEGLQGDYEQYF
TGTGCCAGCAGTGAAGGACTCCAGGGGGACTACGAGCAGTACTTC
>TRBJ2-7|15|TRBD1|TRBV10-1|.
CASSAFRDRAYEQYF
TGCGCCAGCAGTGCTTTTCGGGACAGGGCCTACGAGCAGTACTTC
>TRBJ2-7|14|TRBD1|TRBV5-8|.
CASSSQGGTYEQYF
TGTGCCAGCAGCTCACAGGGGGGTACGTACGAGCAGTACTTC
>TRBJ1-4|15|TRBD1|TRBV14|.
CASSQPGQGLEKLFF
TGTGCCAGCAGCCAACCTGGACAGGGGCTTGAAAAACTGTTTTTT
>TRBJ2-7|15|TRBD1|TRBV11-1|.
CASSPIRTGSNEQYF
TGTGCCAGCAGCCCCATTCGGACAGGATCGAACGAGCAGTACTTC
>TRBJ1-1|17|TRBD1|TRBV24-1|.
CANGKLDRGLMNTEAFF
TGTGCCAACGGAAAATTAGACAGGGGTTTAATGAACACTGAAGCTTTCTTT
>TRBJ2-2|13|TRBD1|TRBV7-9|.
CASSPRGPGELFF
TGTGCCAGCAGCCCAAGGGGGCCCGGGGAGCTGTTTTTT
>TRBJ1-2|16|.|TRBV5-1|.
CASSKGTRGADYGYTF
TGCGCCAGCAGCAAGGGGACTAGGGGAGCGGACTATGGCTACACCTTC
>TRBJ1-4|14|.|TRBV2|once
CASSHRVGTEKLFF
TGTGCCAGCAGCCACAGGGTTGGGACTGAAAAACTGTTTTTT
>TRBJ1-2|17|TRBD1|TRBV4-1|.
CASSQTSAGGVSYGYTF
TGCGCCAGCAGCCAAACCTCCGCAGGGGGCGTCTCCTATGGCTACACCTTC
>TRBJ2-7|17|.|TRBV15|.
CATSRDQGPGITYEQYF
TGTGCCACCAGCAGAGATCAGGGGCCAGGGATTACCTACGAGCAGTACTTC
>TRBJ1-2|14|TRBD1|TRBV6-5|.
CASRYRDRDYGYTF
TGTGCCAGCAGGTACCGGGACAGGGACTATGGCTACACCTTC
>TRBJ1-5|12|.|TRBV2|few
CASSEGHQPQHF
TGTGCCAGCAGTGAGGGGCATCAGCCCCAGCATTTT
>TRBJ2-1|16|TRBD2|TRBV7-2|.
CASSLVGAGGRNEQFF
TGTGCCAGCAGCTTAGTGGGAGCGGGGGGGCGGAATGAGCAGTTCTTC
>TRBJ1-1|14|.|TRBV5-1|.
CASSSGRRATEAFF
TGCGCCAGCAGTTCCGGGAGAAGGGCCACTGAAGCTTTCTTT
>TRBJ1-1|14|.|TRBV7-9|.
CASSSDSGGVEAFF
TGTGCCAGCAGCTCGGACAGCGGTGGCGTTGAAGCTTTCTTT
>TRBJ1-2|16|.|TRBV10-3|.
CAISGTALDVGYGYTF
TGTGCCATCAGTGGGACAGCCCTCGATGTTGGCTATGGCTACACCTTC
>TRBJ1-3|15|.|TRBV10-3|.
CAIKQGLSSGNTIYF
TGTGCCATCAAGCAAGGACTAAGCTCTGGAAACACCATATATTTT
>TRBJ1-6|15|.|TRBV19|.
CASKWTETYNSPLHF
TGTGCCAGTAAATGGACAGAGACCTATAATTCACCCCTCCACTTT
>TRBJ2-5|15|.|TRBV18|.
CASSGGGNRQETQYF
TGTGCCAGCTCTGGAGGTGGGAACCGCCAAGAGACCCAGTACTTC
>TRBJ1-3|14|TRBD1|TRBV11-1|.
CASSSQGPGNTIYF
TGTGCCAGCAGCTCACAGGGGCCTGGAAACACCATATATTTT
>TRBJ2-7|15|TRBD1|TRBV9|.
CASSSGQGASYEQYF
TGTGCCAGCAGCTCCGGACAGGGGGCTTCCTACGAGCAGTACTTC
>TRBJ1-2|16|TRBD1|TRBV6-1|.
CASSEGLGQGAGGYTF
TGTGCCAGCAGTGAGGGACTCGGACAGGGGGCGGGAGGCTACACCTTC
>TRBJ2-7|12|.|TRBV5-4|.
CASSLRGYEQYF
TGTGCCAGCAGCTTGCGGGGGTACGAGCAGTACTTC
>TRBJ2-1|15|TRBD2|TRBV19|.
CASSLASGGAGEQFF
TGTGCCAGTAGTTTGGCTAGCGGGGGGGCGGGTGAGCAGTTCTTC
>TRBJ1-1|12|.|TRBV30|.
CAWSVTGLKAFF
TGTGCCTGGAGTGTGACGGGACTAAAAGCTTTCTTT
>TRBJ1-5|14|TRBD1|TRBV14|.
CASRQTGSNQPQHF
TGTGCCAGCAGGCAGACAGGGAGCAATCAGCCCCAGCATTTT
>TRBJ1-6|14|.|TRBV5-1|.
CASTTGVVNSPLHF
TGCGCCAGCACCACCGGGGTAGTTAATTCACCCCTCCACTTT
>TRBJ1-5|14|TRBD1|TRBV4-1|.
CASSPNRGRQPQHF
TGCGCCAGCAGCCCCAACAGGGGGAGGCAGCCCCAGCATTTT
>TRBJ2-3|13|TRBD2|TRBV30|.
CARGSGGADTQYF
TGTGCCCGTGGTAGCGGGGGTGCAGATACGCAGTATTTT
>TRBJ1-5|14|TRBD1|TRBV19|.
CASTSGTGNQPQHF
TGTGCCAGTACCTCCGGGACAGGCAATCAGCCCCAGCATTTT
>TRBJ2-5|13|.|TRBV9|.
CASSVEGEETQYF
TGTGCCAGCAGCGTAGAGGGGGAAGAGACCCAGTACTTC
>TRBJ2-7|16|.|TRBV2|once
CASSDSQIGGGYEQYF
TGTGCCAGCAGTGATTCCCAAATAGGGGGGGGCTACGAGCAGTACTTC